The 8 T cell receptor beta chains given below trace back to one sample, sequenced in a study of blood T cell repertoires in COVID-19. TCRdb keeps only in-frame clones here, not all; method: immunoSEQ multiplex PCR. The table has 110,000 to 150,000 clones, about 80% seen once. Sample: peripheral blood. The source is a human donor in a cohort sampled during active COVID-19.

V usage is TRBV5-1 and J usage is TRBJ1-3; tentative D call: TRBD1 (5 bases). The length of the CDR3 is 14 residues. Per the germline V gene, CDR1 is SGHRS and CDR2 is YFSETQ. V lost 5 bases and J 5 bases, leaving 14 bases between the germline ends. Here the CDR3 reads CASRYDPGRNTIYF. The CDR3 DNA sequence: TGCGCCAGCAGGTACGACCCAGGGCGAAACACCATATATTTT. Variable domain in full (rest from reference TRBV5-1 and TRBJ1-3): KAGVTQTPRYLIKTRGQQVTLSCSPISGHRSVSWYQQTPGQGLQFLFEYFSETQRNKGNFPGRFSGRQFSNSRSEMNVSTLELGDSALYLCASRYDPGRNTIYFGEGSWLTVV.

The chain joins TRBV4-3 to TRBJ2-3; 8 bases match TRBD2. The CDR3 contains 17 residues. CDR1 is LGHNA, CDR2 YSLEER, per germline. Losses at the gene ends were 0 bases for V and 2 bases for J; bases not matched to a gene: 7. The CDR3 loop reads CASSQDLAGGSTDTQYF. DNA for the CDR3: TGCGCCAGCAGCCAAGATTTGGCGGGGGGATCCACAGATACGCAGTATTTT.

The V and J genes are TRBV10-3 and TRBJ1-1, with D unclear. The germline V gene has CDR1 ENHRY and CDR2 SYGVKD. Trimming left V 4 bases short and J 0 bases short, with 9 bases between. The CDR3 extends over 14 amino acids. DNA for the CDR3: TGTGCCATCAGTGGAGCCGGTATGAACACTGAAGCTTTCTTT. Translation gives CAISGAGMNTEAFF.

In this sample, this clone turned up once. This chain links TRBV5-1 with TRBJ2-2; TRBD2 matches at 10 bases. V lost 4 bases to trimming and J lost 5 bases; unmatched junction nucleotides: 8. The CDR3 totals 16 residues. Per the germline V gene, CDR1 is SGHRS and CDR2 is YFSETQ. This CDR3 is CASSLESGGATGELFF. Written as DNA, the CDR3 is TGCGCCAGCAGCCTGGAGAGCGGGGGGGCGACCGGGGAGCTGTTTTTT.

V is TRBV4-2 and J is TRBJ1-2; TRBD1 agrees at 8 bases. CDR3 length: 16 amino acids. J lost 3 bases, V lost 0 bases, and 6 bases had no gene match. Germline CDR1 LGHNA, CDR2 YNFKEQ. The DNA of the CDR3 is TGTGCCAGCAGCCAAGACAGGGGGCAGGTTTACTATGGCTACACCTTC. Translation gives CASSQDRGQVYYGYTF.

The chain is built from TRBV28 and TRBJ1-2, with D maybe TRBD1 (6 bases). The germline gives CDR1 MDHEN, CDR2 SYDVKM. The length of the CDR3 is 16 residues. Trimming shortened V by 2 bases and J by 3 bases, and 16 bases separated the two germline ends. CDR3 nucleotides: TGTGCCAGCAGTTTAGGGGGGGGCGGGGTAGACTATGGCTACACCTTC. This gives the protein CASSLGGGGVDYGYTF.

The CDR3 nucleotides read TGTGCCAGCAGTGAGAACAGCATCTTCGCAACTAATGAAAAACTGTTTTTT. Translation gives CASSENSIFATNEKLFF. The chain employs TRBV2 and TRBJ1-4; D is unresolved. Trimming cost V 3 bases and J 0 bases, with 14 bases left between them. Germline V gene lookup returns CDR1 SNHLY and CDR2 FYNNEI. This CDR3 has 17 residues.

This rearrangement joins TRBV2 to TRBJ2-5; D ambiguous. CDR1 is SNHLY and CDR2 is FYNNEI in the germline V gene. CDR3 length equals 13 residues. Trimming removed 7 bases at V and 4 bases at J, with 13 bases between. The CDR3 DNA is TGTGCCAGCACTTATTCATCAGGAGAGACCCAGTACTTC. Its translation is CASTYSSGETQYF.